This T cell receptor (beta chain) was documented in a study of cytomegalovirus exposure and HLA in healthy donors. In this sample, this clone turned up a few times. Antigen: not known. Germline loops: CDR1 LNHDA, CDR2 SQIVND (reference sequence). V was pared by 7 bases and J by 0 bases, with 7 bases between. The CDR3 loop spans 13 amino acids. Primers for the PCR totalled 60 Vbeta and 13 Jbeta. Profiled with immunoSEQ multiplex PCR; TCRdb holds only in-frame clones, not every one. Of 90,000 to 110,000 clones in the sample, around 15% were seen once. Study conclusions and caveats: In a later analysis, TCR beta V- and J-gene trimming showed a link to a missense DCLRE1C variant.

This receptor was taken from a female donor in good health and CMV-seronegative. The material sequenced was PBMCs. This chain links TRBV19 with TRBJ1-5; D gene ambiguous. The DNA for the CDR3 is TGTGCCAGTATCGACTATAGCAATCAGCCCCAGCATTTT. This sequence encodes CASIDYSNQPQHF. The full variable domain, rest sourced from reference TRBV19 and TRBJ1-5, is DGGITQSPKYLFRKEGQNVTLSCEQNLNHDAMYWYRQDPGQGLRLIYYSQIVNDFQKGDIAEGYSVSREKKESFPLTVTSAQKNPTAFYLCASIDYSNQPQHFGDGTRLSIL.